This TCR beta chain was sequenced for a study of cytomegalovirus exposure and HLA in healthy donors. Study findings and constraints: Later analysis suggested most CMV-associated TCR beta chains were HLA-restricted. Across all donors, roughly uniform sequencing depth was an assumption of the presence/absence analyses. Per a later analysis, HLA-associated TCR beta chains showed more clonal expansion than other, equally common TCR beta chains.

About this clone itself: Its target is not known.

The J segment lost 13 bases and the V segment lost 5 bases, leaving 10 bases of the junction unmatched. CDR3 length: 11 residues. Germline V gives CDR1 DFQATT, CDR2 SNEGSKA (reference sequence). PCR employed 60 Vbeta and 13 Jbeta primers. The protocol was immunoSEQ multiplex PCR, while the TCRdb copy is restricted to in-frame clones and leaves out a portion. The sample lists about 110,000 clones, over 75% occurring once. J is TRBJ1-1 and V is TRBV20-1; 7 positions match TRBD1. The clonotype originates from a man aged 25 to 40 in good health and CMV-seronegative. The material sequenced was PBMCs. CDR3 in DNA: TGCAGTGCTCAAAGGGACAGCAGGGGTTTCTTT. This translates into CSAQRDSRGFF.